Below, 25 T cell receptor beta chains from the same sample are listed, as sequenced in a study of human T cells and chemical hapten exposure (dated by TCRdb to the early 2020s). Receptors were amplified or captured by RACE. Data came from a NextSeq 500. TCRdb reprocessed the public reads (quality trimming at Q25 with fastp, clone calling with MiXCR) and kept in-frame beta chains. CDR3 protein duplicates are merged, each entry listing the most common genes and DNA. This sample is represented by under 100,000 distinct CDR3 sequences; about an eighth of them were singletons. The ten top clones hold roughly 3.1% of the sample. The meaning of the sample's time point label: patch test 2, 6 weeks after DPC sensitization. In light of the paper, this sample's treatment or condition label describes: therapeutic diphenylcyclopropenone sensitization with weekly scalp DPC. Here the sequenced sample was whole blood, taken in connection with sensitization to the hapten diphenylcyclopropenone (DPC). The receptors were gathered from a woman between 35 and 50 years old with alopecia areata. Some clones in this sample may be carry-over from other donors' samples.

This clonotype has a count of ten or more. V is TRBV3-1 and J is TRBJ1-2; D not certain. This CDR3 spans 14 amino acids. V was clipped by 0 bases and J by 7 bases, with 12 bases between them. Germline values: CDR1 LGHDT, CDR2 YNNKEL (reference sequence). CDR3: CASSQDRNGFGYTF. In DNA form, the CDR3 reads TGTGCCAGCAGCCAAGACCGGAACGGGTTTGGCTACACCTTC.

This clonotype was seen many times. CDR3 sequence reads: CSARPGQGFNGQPQHF. CDR3 nucleotides: TGCAGTGCTAGGCCGGGACAGGGATTCAACGGTCAGCCCCAGCATTTT. The gene calls are TRBV20-1 and TRBJ1-5, with 9 bases matching TRBD1. This CDR3 comprises 16 residues. Germline CDR1 reads DFQATT; CDR2 reads SNEGSKA (reference sequence). The ends lost 3 bases at V and 6 bases at J; junction bases unmatched: 12.

A few counts support this clonotype. The rearrangement links TRBV18 to TRBJ1-5, with 7 bases lining up with TRBD1. The CDR3 is 14 amino acids. V shed 4 bases and J 6 bases; nucleotides not matched to a gene: 6. Germline lookup yields CDR1 KGHSH and CDR2 LQKENI. The CDR3 DNA is TGTGCCAGCTCACGGGAACAGGGGCGTCAGCCCCAGCATTTT. Encoded protein: CASSREQGRQPQHF.

This clonotype appeared many times. The V and J genes are TRBV29-1 and TRBJ2-1; 9 bases match TRBD2. This CDR3 is 15 amino acids long. Germline V gene sequence: CDR1 SQVTM, CDR2 ANQGSEA. V lost 7 bases, J lost 12 bases, and 19 bases stayed unmatched. CDR3 amino acids: CSAPSRGSGSQGQFF. DNA of the CDR3: TGCAGCGCCCCTAGTAGGGGTAGCGGGAGTCAGGGGCAGTTCTTC.

This clonotype has a handful of counts. The genes are TRBV11-3 and TRBJ2-2; TRBD1 might be the D (6 bases). This CDR3 contains 16 residues. V gave up 5 bases and J gave up 1 base, with 14 bases separating them. Per germline, CDR1 SGHNT and CDR2 YENEEA. CDR3 loop: CASSPGALLNTGELFF. The CDR3 DNA follows: TGTGCCAGCAGCCCAGGGGCCCTTCTGAACACCGGGGAGCTGTTTTTT.

This chain uses TRBV6-5 with TRBJ1-1; D remains unclear. Germline V CDR1 and CDR2: MNHEY, SVGAGI. Trimming cost V 0 bases and J 3 bases, with 8 bases left between them. The CDR3 consists of 14 residues. This chain's CDR3 is CASSYSGRDTEAFF. CDR3 nucleotides: TGTGCCAGCAGTTACTCGGGCAGAGACACTGAAGCTTTCTTT.

This clonotype occurred many times. This chain connects TRBV7-2 to TRBJ1-1; the match to TRBD1 covers 8 bases. The CDR3 contains 14 residues. Per the germline V gene, CDR1 is SGHTA and CDR2 is FQGNSA. Losses at the gene ends were 5 bases for V and 0 bases for J; bases not matched to a gene: 2. The CDR3 protein is CASSPDRVNTEAFF. The CDR3 DNA is TGTGCCAGCAGCCCGGACAGGGTGAACACTGAAGCTTTCTTT. Based on the CDR3 plus reference TRBV7-2 and TRBJ1-1, the full variable domain is GAGVSQSPSNKVTEKGKDVELRCDPISGHTALYWYRQSLGQGLEFLIYFQGNSAPDKSGLPSDRFSAERTGGSVSTLTIQRTQQEDSAVYLCASSPDRVNTEAFFGQGTRLTVV.

This clonotype was seen at least ten times. V usage is TRBV3-1 and J usage is TRBJ2-5, with TRBD2 identical over 12 bases. J was trimmed by 4 bases and V by 4 bases; bases with no gene match: 4. The germline V gene has CDR1 LGHDT and CDR2 YNNKEL (reference sequence). The CDR3 is 15 residues long. The CDR3 loop reads CASSPRLAGVETQYF. In DNA, the CDR3 is TGTGCCAGCAGCCCCAGACTAGCGGGAGTAGAGACCCAGTACTTC.

This clonotype was observed many times. The chain uses TRBV7-8 and TRBJ2-5; D call uncertain. Trimming pared 2 bases from V and 0 bases from J, leaving 7 bases between. CDR1 and CDR2 from the germline V gene are SGHVS and FQNEAQ. This CDR3 is 14 amino acids long. Written as DNA, the CDR3 is TGTGCCAGCAGCTTAACAGAATACCAAGAGACCCAGTACTTC. This gives the protein CASSLTEYQETQYF.

The chain is built from TRBV19 and TRBJ2-1; TRBD2 might be the D (5 bases). The length of the CDR3 is 13 residues. Per the germline V gene, CDR1 is LNHDA and CDR2 is SQIVND (reference sequence). V was pared by 10 bases and J by 0 bases, with 10 bases between. The CDR3, as DNA: TGTGCCACCGCAGGACTCTCCTACAATGAGCAGTTCTTC. This translates into CATAGLSYNEQFF.

This clonotype occurred many times. The chain carries TRBV6-2 or TRBV6-3 and TRBJ2-7, with D unresolved. V gave up 7 bases and J gave up 2 bases, with 18 bases separating them. The germline V gene has CDR1 MNHEY and CDR2 SVGEGT. CDR3 size: 15 residues. In DNA, the CDR3 is TGTGCCAGCAACGATTCGCCCCCGGCCACCTACGAGCAGTACTTC. Its translation is CASNDSPPATYEQYF.

This clonotype was seen only a few times. The chain joins TRBV18 to TRBJ2-1; tentative D call: TRBD1 (6 bases). V gave up 4 bases and J gave up 8 bases, with 9 bases separating them. The CDR3 loop spans 12 amino acids. In germline, CDR1 is KGHSH, CDR2 LQKENI. CDR3 in amino acids: CASSQQGDEQFF. CDR3 sequence (DNA): TGTGCCAGCTCACAACAGGGAGATGAGCAGTTCTTC.

The genes are TRBV5-4 and TRBJ2-2; the D is unclear. CDR1 is SGHNT and CDR2 is YYREEE in the germline V gene (reference sequence). The CDR3 totals 12 residues. Trimming took off 9 bases at V and 4 bases at J, with 10 bases between the two ends. This CDR3 is CATLLGTGELFF. DNA of the CDR3: TGTGCCACCCTTTTGGGCACCGGGGAGCTGTTTTTT.

This clonotype showed up many times. V gene TRBV7-2 combines with J gene TRBJ2-3; the D is unclear. Germline lookup yields CDR1 SGHTA and CDR2 FQGNSA. The V gene lost 5 bases and the J gene lost 4 bases, with 13 bases spanning the gap. CDR3 size: 14 residues. DNA for the CDR3: TGTGCCAGCAGCCAAAGTACCGCCTCAGATACGCAGTATTTT. Amino acid sequence: CASSQSTASDTQYF.

This clonotype was seen only a few times. V is TRBV29-1 and J is TRBJ1-1; D ambiguous. The germline CDR1 and CDR2 sequences are SQVTM and ANQGSEA. This CDR3 region has 13 residues. V was shortened by 6 bases and J by 5 bases, with 16 bases between the two germline ends. The DNA of the CDR3 is TGCAGCGTGCGAGGGTCGGCGGTTACTGAAGCTTTCTTT. This sequence encodes CSVRGSAVTEAFF.

This clonotype showed up just once. The chain is built from TRBV6-5 and TRBJ2-1; the D is unclear. Germline CDR1 and CDR2: MNHEY and SVGAGI. V was trimmed by 0 bases and J by 0 bases, leaving 3 bases between them. The CDR3 contains 14 residues. The CDR3 spells CASSYSSSYNEQFF. The CDR3 DNA is TGTGCCAGCAGTTACTCCAGCTCCTACAATGAGCAGTTCTTC.

This clonotype turned up a few times. A read error is likely, as this CDR3 ends without the conserved phenylalanine or tryptophan. The DNA is omitted, as the CDR3 cannot be located on it reliably, and the CDR3 follows TCRdb's listing. CDR3 region: CASNEHRGPTYV. The V and J genes are TRBV6-2 or TRBV6-3 and TRBJ2-1; the listed D gene, TRBD2, was not tested against the DNA. The CDR3 spans 12 residues, counting both ends. The V gene's germline CDR1 is MNHEY and CDR2 SVGEGT.

This clonotype was found a few times. This chain joins TRBV7-2 and TRBJ2-4; the D call may be TRBD1 or TRBD2 (5 bases each). This CDR3 is 18 amino acids long. V dropped 3 bases and J dropped 0 bases, with 18 bases sitting between them. Germline V gene sequence: CDR1 SGHTA, CDR2 FQGNSA. The CDR3 spells CASSFRGPRERAKNIQYF. The CDR3 DNA is TGTGCCAGCAGCTTTCGGGGCCCCAGGGAGAGAGCCAAAAACATTCAGTACTTC. The entire variable domain, with the rest obtained from reference TRBV7-2 and TRBJ2-4, is as follows: GAGVSQSPSNKVTEKGKDVELRCDPISGHTALYWYRQSLGQGLEFLIYFQGNSAPDKSGLPSDRFSAERTGGSVSTLTIQRTQQEDSAVYLCASSFRGPRERAKNIQYFGAGTRLSVL.

This chain links TRBV30 with TRBJ1-1, with no clear D. The ends were cut back, 4 bases at V and 7 bases at J, with 19 bases in the middle. Germline values: CDR1 GTSNPN, CDR2 SVGIG (reference sequence). The length of the CDR3 is 14 residues. CDR3 region: CAWTPTEKHYEAFF. In nucleotides, the CDR3 is TGTGCCTGGACCCCGACCGAAAAACACTATGAAGCTTTCTTT.

The chain links TRBV29-1 to TRBJ2-3; TRBD2 aligns across 13 bases. The CDR3 loop spans 17 amino acids. The germline V gene encodes CDR1 SQVTM and CDR2 ANQGSEA. The trim removed 4 bases at V and 6 bases at J, leaving 13 bases unmatched. CDR3 in amino acids: CSVAGTSGTTAKDTQYF. For the CDR3, the DNA is TGCAGCGTTGCCGGGACTAGCGGGACTACAGCAAAGGATACGCAGTATTTT.

There are a few counts of this clonotype. This chain connects TRBV9 to TRBJ2-1, with a possible D match to TRBD2 (6 bases). Germline V lookup: CDR1 SGDLS, CDR2 YYNGEE. Trimming stripped 4 bases from V and 8 bases from J, with 19 bases between. The CDR3 totals 15 residues. In DNA form, the CDR3 reads TGTGCCAGCAGCTTACTAGCCAGTAGTGCCCATGAGCAGTTCTTC. This encodes CASSLLASSAHEQFF.

This clonotype was seen many times. The chain links TRBV27 to TRBJ1-1; possible D gene TRBD1, 6 bases. CDR1 MNHEY and CDR2 SMNVEV come from the germline V gene (reference sequence). Trimming stripped 5 bases from V and 1 base from J, with 11 bases between. This CDR3 is 14 amino acids long. This chain's CDR3 is CASSPYRENTEAFF. Here the CDR3 DNA reads TGTGCCAGCAGTCCCTACAGGGAGAACACTGAAGCTTTCTTT.

The table lists this clonotype with many counts. The chain couples TRBV12-3 or TRBV12-4 to TRBJ2-7, with TRBD2 matching 10 bases. The CDR3 totals 14 residues. V was clipped by 2 bases and J by 2 bases; unmatched bases: 0. CDR3 sequence reads: CASSLLAGAYEQYF. The CDR3 nucleotides read TGTGCCAGCAGTTTACTAGCGGGAGCCTACGAGCAGTACTTC.

This clonotype came up many times. The V call is TRBV6-5, the J call TRBJ1-4, with TRBD1 as a possible D gene (6 bases). The V end lost 6 bases, the J end lost 4 bases, and 12 bases lay between the germline ends. Germline V gene sequence: CDR1 MNHEY, CDR2 SVGAGI. This CDR3 has 14 amino acids. CDR3 sequence (DNA): TGTGCCAGCAGCCGCGACAGGAGTAATGAAAAACTGTTTTTT. Protein: CASSRDRSNEKLFF.

This sequence joins TRBV7-2 and TRBJ2-3, with D perhaps TRBD2 (6 bases). The CDR3 is made up of 17 amino acids. The V gene lost 2 bases and the J gene lost 2 bases, with 17 bases spanning the gap. CDR1 is SGHTA, CDR2 FQGNSA, per germline. CDR3: CASSLRSAGGATDTQYF. CDR3 DNA: TGTGCCAGCAGCTTACGTTCGGCTGGCGGGGCCACAGATACGCAGTATTTT.